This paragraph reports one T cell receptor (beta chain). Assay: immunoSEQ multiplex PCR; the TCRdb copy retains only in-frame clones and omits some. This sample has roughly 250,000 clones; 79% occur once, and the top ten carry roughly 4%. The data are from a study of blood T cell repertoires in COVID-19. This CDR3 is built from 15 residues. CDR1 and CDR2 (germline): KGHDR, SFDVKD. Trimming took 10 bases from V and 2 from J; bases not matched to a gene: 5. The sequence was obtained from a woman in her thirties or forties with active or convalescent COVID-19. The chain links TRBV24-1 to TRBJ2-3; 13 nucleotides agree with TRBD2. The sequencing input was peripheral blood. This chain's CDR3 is CATSGLAGYTDTQYF. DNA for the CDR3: TGTGCCACTTCGGGACTAGCGGGGTACACAGATACGCAGTATTTT.